This T cell receptor (beta chain) was profiled in a study of blood T cell repertoires in COVID-19. About the research overall: Italy, Spain and the United States were the sources of the convalescent and acute COVID-19 samples. T cells, B-cell-depleted T cells, or PBMCs provided the cDNA or gDNA that served as material.

This CDR3 contains 16 residues. In germline, CDR1 is SGHTA, CDR2 FQGNSA. After removal of 5 bases from V and 7 bases from J, the junction contained 12 bases not matched to a gene. Methods used by the authors: Amplification of reference gene primers was used by the study to estimate nucleated cell counts. Measured with immunoSEQ multiplex PCR; TCRdb has only the in-frame clones, and not every one. V, J and clone size are taken as reported in that table, and D and trimming were inferred from the DNA itself. The sample has 200,000 to 250,000 clones, approximately 90% seen once. This chain joins TRBV7-2 and TRBJ2-1; 9 bases line up with TRBD2. The sequencing input was peripheral blood. The source is a man at least 80 years old with acute or convalescent COVID-19. The CDR3 reads CASSAPWLAGSNEQFF. The CDR3 coding sequence is TGTGCCAGCAGCGCGCCGTGGCTAGCGGGATCGAATGAGCAGTTCTTC.